This T cell receptor (beta chain) was sequenced for a study of blood T cell repertoires in COVID-19. Trimming removed 6 bases from V and 3 bases from J; junction bases left unmatched: 8. CDR3 length: 15 amino acids. Germline-derived CDR1 and CDR2 are MNHEY and SVGAGI. This clone was seen just once. TCRdb's copy holds only in-frame clones and misses some; the assay was immunoSEQ multiplex PCR. This table holds approximately 69,000 clones, approximately 87% found once. The J gene is TRBJ1-3, the V gene TRBV6-5, with TRBD1 identical over 7 bases. This receptor was obtained from a woman of 80 years or more with acute or convalescent COVID-19. Material: peripheral blood. CDR3: CASRIDRARGNTIYF. In nucleotides, the CDR3 is TGTGCCAGCAGAATTGACAGGGCCCGTGGAAACACCATATATTTT.